This TCR beta chain originates from a study of T cells after yellow fever vaccination (dated by TCRdb to between 2018 and 2021). Turning to the overall study: Libraries from fractions with low cell numbers were prepared with the SMART-Seq v4 Ultra Low Input RNA kit. The cohort comprised two healthy male donors, one aged 18 to 30 and one aged 30 to 40 years. Bulk TCR alpha and beta repertoires were sequenced longitudinally to track T-cell clones before and after primary and booster YFV17D yellow fever vaccination. Blood samples were taken at several timepoints before and after primary and secondary immunization, and bulk PBMC replicates and cell subsets were isolated. Here is what the overall study found, with its caveats: A small fraction of clonotypes appeared in both the CD4 and CD8 compartments, likely as a result of convergent recombination. Because the study included only two donors, the extent to which the findings can be generalized is limited. The secondary T-cell response was weaker than the primary response but faster, peaking on day 5 instead of day 15. Most clones expanded after primary vaccination were re-detected after the booster (just under 97% of CD4 and around nine tenths of CD8), suggesting broad memory maintenance. Because abundant contaminating clonotypes from the bulk population could be contained in FACS-sorted repertoires, computational filtering was required.

This clonotype showed up many times. It has no known antigen specificity. Within one base of it there is no much larger clone, and no base qualities were kept. Taken with the paper, the label for treatment or condition translates to: live attenuated yellow fever vaccine strain. PBMCs were isolated from peripheral blood using a standard Ficoll-Paque protocol. Dynabeads CD4 and CD8 positive selection kits were used to isolate the CD4 and CD8 T-cell fractions. TriZol was used to extract RNA from bulk PBMCs, from CD4 and CD8 fractions, and from dextramer-positive and dextramer-negative fractions. TCR cDNA was made using 5'RACE template switching, a step that added a universal primer site and unique molecular identifiers. cDNA synthesis was primed from both the TCR alpha and TCR beta constant segments. Libraries were amplified in two PCR steps, with sample barcodes and sequencing adapters added in the second step. Sequencing of libraries was performed on Illumina HiSeq 2500 (2x100 bp) or NovaSeq (2x150 bp). The study's processing was this. MIGEC was used to demultiplex reads and collapse the reads into UMI consensus sequences, and MiXCR was used for V(D)J alignment. Vaccine-responding clonotypes were identified with edgeR using replicate PBMC samples, with FDR below 0.01 and a log2 fold change above 5 up to day 15 being required. Each bulk clonotype received a CD4 or CD8 identity based on whether the sequenced CD4 or CD8 repertoire contained that clonotype at higher abundance. The public sequencing data were trimmed at Q25 with fastp and processed into clonotypes with MiXCR by TCRdb, which kept only in-frame beta chains. Every distinct CDR3 protein forms one entry, paired with its most common genes and DNA. The V and J calls reflect TCRdb's pipeline rather than the authors' work. Counted in this sample were 150,000 or so distinct CDR3 sequences; under 8% of them appeared once. More than 0.55% of the sample goes to the ten largest clones.

This clonotype originated in a man aged 25-45 years who received the YFV17D yellow fever vaccine. Specimen: CD4+ T cells sorted from PBMCs, collected 10 days after the yellow fever booster vaccination.

CDR3 region: CSAIGTSGTGELFF. The nucleotide sequence reads TGCAGTGCTATCGGGACTAGCGGGACCGGGGAGCTGTTTTTT. The rearrangement combines TRBV20-1 with TRBJ2-2, with 12 bases matching TRBD2. The germline V end is reduced by 4 bases and the J end by 5 bases; junction bases left unmatched: 2. The CDR3 goes from the cysteine to the phenylalanine over 14 residues. Here the CDR3 DNA is all that survives: 42 bases in frame from base 1. The germline V gene (reference sequence) specifies DFQATT as CDR1 and SNEGSKA as CDR2.